The 9 T cell receptor beta chains below all came from one sample that was sequenced in a study of cytomegalovirus exposure and HLA in healthy donors. Vbeta (60) and Jbeta (13) primers were used in the PCR. TCRdb's copy holds only in-frame clones and misses some; the assay was immunoSEQ multiplex PCR. The sample holds 150,000 or so clones; under 70% are singletons and the top ten take over 9.5%. The sequenced material came from PBMCs. The receptors derive from a young man in good health and CMV-seropositive.

The chain links TRBV7-9 to TRBJ1-5; D gene unclear. Germline CDR1 SEHNR, CDR2 FQNEAQ (reference sequence). There are 13 residues in the CDR3. V shed 2 bases and J shed 4 bases, with 6 bases lying between them. CDR3 residues: CASSLTENQPQHF. The CDR3 nucleotides read TGTGCCAGCAGCTTAACAGAGAATCAGCCCCAGCATTTT.

V is TRBV6-6 and J is TRBJ2-7; the D gene is possibly TRBD2 (6 bases). The germline V and J ends were trimmed by 6 bases and 2 bases, with 17 bases remaining between them. The length of the CDR3 is 15 residues. Germline V gene data show CDR1 as MNHNY and CDR2 as SVGAGI (reference sequence). The CDR3 protein is CASSQGGADPYEQYF. The CDR3 nucleotides read TGTGCCAGCAGCCAGGGAGGAGCAGACCCCTACGAGCAGTACTTC.

This clone turned up a few times. The chain combines TRBV27 with TRBJ2-5, with D perhaps matching TRBD1 (6 bases). CDR3 length: 14 amino acids. The V gene's germline CDR1 is MNHEY and CDR2 SMNVEV (reference sequence). V shed 2 bases and J shed 4 bases, with 11 bases lying between them. CDR3 nucleotide sequence: TGTGCCAGCAGTTTAATTTCAGGGGTAGAGACCCAGTACTTC. Protein: CASSLISGVETQYF.

The gene calls are TRBV10-1 and TRBJ2-7, with D tentatively TRBD2 (6 bases). The V gene's germline CDR1 is WNHNN and CDR2 SYGVQD (reference sequence). V dropped 6 bases and J dropped 4 bases, with 13 bases sitting between them. The CDR3 totals 13 residues. In nucleotides, the CDR3 is TGCGCCAGCAGCCTCAGCGGAGGGTACGAGCAGTACTTC. Its protein product is CASSLSGGYEQYF.

The chain combines TRBV5-1 with TRBJ2-7, with 8 bases fitting TRBD1. CDR1 is SGHRS and CDR2 is YFSETQ in the germline V gene. The CDR3 is made up of 16 amino acids. V lost 4 bases to trimming and J lost 6 bases; unmatched junction nucleotides: 15. CDR3 protein: CASSPVRGLPNAEQYF. The CDR3, as DNA: TGCGCCAGCAGCCCGGTCAGGGGGCTTCCGAATGCCGAGCAGTACTTC.

The V and J genes are TRBV7-8 and TRBJ1-5; no clear D gene. Germline CDR1 is SGHVS and CDR2 is FQNEAQ. The CDR3 extends over 15 amino acids. Trimming removed 5 bases from V and 0 bases from J, with 11 bases in between. CDR3 residues: CASSRTASSNQPQHF. The CDR3, as DNA: TGTGCCAGCAGCCGAACTGCGAGTAGCAATCAGCCCCAGCATTTT.

The chain has TRBV30 and TRBJ2-7, with D tentatively TRBD2 (6 bases). Per the germline V gene, CDR1 is GTSNPN and CDR2 is SVGIG (reference sequence). Deletions cut 3 bases from V and 2 bases from J, with 8 bases between. The CDR3 length is 12 residues. The CDR3 DNA reads as TGTGCCTGGAGGTCGGGGGCCTACGAGCAGTACTTC. It encodes CAWRSGAYEQYF. Looking up the rest from reference TRBV30 and TRBJ2-7 gives the full variable domain: SQTIHQWPATLVQPVGSPLSLECTVEGTSNPNLYWYRQAAGRGLQLLFYSVGIGQISSEVPQNLSASRPQDRQFILSSKKLLLSDSGFYLCAWRSGAYEQYFGPGTRLTVT.

V gene TRBV7-2 combines with J gene TRBJ2-7; 7 nucleotides agree with TRBD2. V shed 4 bases, J shed 6 bases, and the junction held 9 bases outside the gene matches. This CDR3 region has 14 residues. Germline values: CDR1 SGHTA, CDR2 FQGNSA. The CDR3 protein is CASSSRGAGVEQYF. Here the CDR3 DNA reads TGTGCCAGCAGCTCCAGAGGTGCGGGGGTCGAGCAGTACTTC.

In this sample, this clone turned up a few times. This sequence joins TRBV19 and TRBJ2-1; no clear D. V lost 2 bases, J lost 4 bases, and 12 bases lay in between. The CDR3 is 15 residues long. Germline V gene data show CDR1 as LNHDA and CDR2 as SQIVND (reference sequence). The CDR3 DNA reads TGTGCCAGTAGTATACAGGCAGACAAATACAATGAGCAGTTCTTC. It codes for CASSIQADKYNEQFF. The full variable domain, in which reference TRBV19 and TRBJ2-1 provide the parts outside the CDR3, is DGGITQSPKYLFRKEGQNVTLSCEQNLNHDAMYWYRQDPGQGLRLIYYSQIVNDFQKGDIAEGYSVSREKKESFPLTVTSAQKNPTAFYLCASSIQADKYNEQFFGPGTRLTVL.